Below, 8 T cell receptor beta chains from the same sample are listed, as sequenced in a study of T cell responses to AZD1222 COVID-19 vaccine. Profiled with immunoSEQ multiplex PCR; TCRdb holds only in-frame clones, not every one. The table has about 97,000 clones, 70% to 90% seen once. The specimen comprised peripheral blood, sampled on day 0 of AZD1222 vaccination. Source of these receptors: an adult in good health.

The chain recombines TRBV3-1 (or the pseudogene TRBV3-2) with TRBJ2-5, with a weak D call TRBD2 (6 bases). V lost 6 bases, J lost 0 bases, and 17 bases lay in between. This CDR3 is built from 16 residues. The germline CDR1 and CDR2 sequences are LGHDT and YNNKEL (reference sequence). The DNA for the CDR3 is TGTGCCAGCAGTAGTTTGGCGGGGCTTTACCAAGAGACCCAGTACTTC. This codes for CASSSLAGLYQETQYF.

This sequence joins TRBV11-2 and TRBJ2-7; tentatively, D is TRBD2 (6 bases). The V end lost 2 bases, the J end lost 3 bases, and 8 bases lay between the germline ends. This CDR3 contains 13 residues. Germline assignment: CDR1 SGHAT and CDR2 FQNNGV. The CDR3 DNA is TGTGCCAGCAGCTTATTGGGGGGCTACGAGCAGTACTTC. It encodes CASSLLGGYEQYF. Full variable domain (rest looked up from reference TRBV11-2 and TRBJ2-7): EAGVAQSPRYKIIEKRQSVAFWCNPISGHATLYWYQQILGQGPKLLIQFQNNGVVDDSQLPKDRFSAERLKGVDSTLKIQPAKLEDSAVYLCASSLLGGYEQYFGPGTRLTVT.

The J gene is TRBJ1-1, the V gene TRBV6-6; 8 bases line up with TRBD1. The ends lost 5 bases at V and 4 bases at J; junction bases unmatched: 6. This CDR3 is 14 amino acids long. Germline V lookup: CDR1 MNHNY, CDR2 SVGAGI (reference sequence). The CDR3 DNA reads TGTGCCAGCAGTCAACTTCAGGGGGCCACTGAAGCTTTCTTT. Translated, it gives CASSQLQGATEAFF.

The chain couples TRBV7-2 to TRBJ1-6; no reliable D call. Trimming cost V 5 bases and J 6 bases, with 11 bases left between them. The CDR3 has 14 residues. The germline gives CDR1 SGHTA, CDR2 FQGNSA. The CDR3 DNA reads as TGTGCCAGCAGCGGAGGGAATCTTAATTCACCCCTCCACTTT. This sequence encodes CASSGGNLNSPLHF. Variable domain in full (rest from reference TRBV7-2 and TRBJ1-6): GAGVSQSPSNKVTEKGKDVELRCDPISGHTALYWYRQSLGQGLEFLIYFQGNSAPDKSGLPSDRFSAERTGGSVSTLTIQRTQQEDSAVYLCASSGGNLNSPLHFGNGTRLTVT.

As DNA, the CDR3 is TGTGCCAGCAGTACAATTGACAGGGGGAACTATGGCTACACCTTC. It codes for CASSTIDRGNYGYTF. This chain connects TRBV28 to TRBJ1-2, with 9 bases matching TRBD1. Germline trimming cut 5 bases from V and 2 bases from J; bases unmatched to any gene: 6. CDR1 and CDR2 from the germline V gene are MDHEN and SYDVKM. The CDR3 loop spans 15 amino acids.

The chain has TRBV3-1 (or the pseudogene TRBV3-2) and TRBJ2-1; 8 bases map to TRBD1. CDR3 length: 17 amino acids. Germline V gene sequence: CDR1 LGHDT, CDR2 YNNKEL (reference sequence). The V gene end was trimmed by 0 bases and the J gene end by 3 bases; junction bases not matched to a gene: 7. The chain's CDR3 is CASSQEWDRKVYNEQFF. CDR3 bases: TGTGCCAGCAGCCAAGAATGGGACAGGAAGGTCTACAATGAGCAGTTCTTC.

The genes are TRBV19 and TRBJ1-4; 10 nucleotides line up with TRBD1. This CDR3 spans 14 amino acids. With V trimmed by 10 bases and J by 6 bases, 8 bases remained unmatched. In germline, CDR1 is LNHDA, CDR2 SQIVND (reference sequence). The CDR3 bases are TGTGCCACCTCTCCGGGACAGGGGTATGAAAAACTGTTTTTT. This translates into CATSPGQGYEKLFF.

The J gene is TRBJ1-1, the V gene TRBV11-3; D unclear. V was pared by 4 bases and J by 0 bases, with 9 bases between. Germline V gene sequence: CDR1 SGHNT, CDR2 YENEEA. The CDR3 runs 14 residues. The CDR3 nucleotides read TGTGCCAGCAGCTCTAGGATGGTGAACACTGAAGCTTTCTTT. Protein sequence: CASSSRMVNTEAFF.